These 7 T cell receptor beta chains were sequenced from one sample in a study of T cell responses to AZD1222 COVID-19 vaccine. Sequenced by immunoSEQ multiplex PCR; TCRdb stores in-frame clones only, minus some. The profile covers approximately 83,000 clones, with about 90% appearing a single time and under 5% taken by the ten largest. The source material was peripheral blood, sampled on day 0 of MenACWY control vaccination. Receptors were obtained from an adult in good health.

The chain employs TRBV2 and TRBJ2-5; D remains ambiguous. Germline-derived CDR1 and CDR2 are SNHLY and FYNNEI. V lost 3 bases, J lost 6 bases, and 11 bases lay in between. The CDR3 has 13 residues. The CDR3 loop reads CASSDRTRQTQYF. CDR3 coding DNA: TGTGCCAGCAGTGACCGGACCAGACAGACCCAGTACTTC.

The V call is TRBV5-5, the J call TRBJ1-1; D is perhaps TRBD1 (6 bases). Trimming removed 3 bases from V and 4 bases from J, with 19 bases in between. CDR1 and CDR2 (germline): SGHKS, YYEKEE (reference sequence). The CDR3 covers 16 residues. The CDR3 coding sequence is TGTGCCAGCAGCTCTCTGGGGGGGGCTGATGGCACTGAAGCTTTCTTT. This codes for CASSSLGGADGTEAFF.

The J gene is TRBJ1-1, the V gene TRBV6-5, with D possibly matching TRBD1 (5 bases). The CDR3 runs 13 residues. V lost 6 bases and J lost 7, with 15 bases in between. CDR1 is MNHEY and CDR2 is SVGAGI in the germline V gene. Written as DNA, the CDR3 is TGTGCCAGCAGAGCACCCGGGGGGGTTGAAGCTTTCTTT. It codes for CASRAPGGVEAFF.

The V call is TRBV11-2, the J call TRBJ2-3; TRBD1 agrees at 8 bases. V trimming: 4 bases; J trimming: 4 bases; junction bases outside the gene matches: 13. The CDR3 runs 17 residues. Germline V gene sequence: CDR1 SGHAT, CDR2 FQNNGV. Written as DNA, the CDR3 is TGTGCCAGCAGCTCTGGGGGGACAGGAGGTGTGGCAGATACGCAGTATTTT. Protein: CASSSGGTGGVADTQYF.

This chain uses TRBV3-1 (or the pseudogene TRBV3-2) with TRBJ2-2; D ambiguous. V lost 4 bases to trimming and J lost 5 bases, with 8 bases between them. CDR3 length: 13 amino acids. The germline gives CDR1 LGHDT, CDR2 YNNKEL (reference sequence). CDR3 nucleotide sequence: TGTGCCAGCAGCCCAGGACCGACCGGGGAGCTGTTTTTT. It specifies CASSPGPTGELFF.

The chain is built from TRBV27 and TRBJ1-2, with D hard to call. Deletions cut 0 bases from V and 6 bases from J, with 14 bases between. From germline, CDR1 is MNHEY and CDR2 SMNVEV (reference sequence). The CDR3 runs 15 residues. CDR3 coding DNA: TGTGCCAGCAGTTTATCTTCCGTACCCCTACATGGCTACACCTTC. Its protein is CASSLSSVPLHGYTF.

The rearrangement links TRBV30 to TRBJ2-5; D call uncertain. V was clipped by 1 base and J by 4 bases, with 4 bases between them. CDR3 size: 11 residues. Looked up from germline, CDR1 is GTSNPN and CDR2 is SVGIG (reference sequence). Here the CDR3 reads CAWSGLETQYF. DNA for the CDR3: TGTGCCTGGAGTGGCTTAGAGACCCAGTACTTC.